Shown below are 3 T cell receptor beta chains from a single sample sequenced in a study of cytomegalovirus exposure and HLA in healthy donors. PCR used 60 Vbeta primers and 13 Jbeta primers. The data were produced by immunoSEQ multiplex PCR, yet TCRdb's version contains in-frame clones alone and is incomplete. The sample includes 150,000 to 200,000 clones, 70% to 80% seen only once; the top ten take over 1.1%. The sequenced sample consisted of PBMCs. These receptors came from a male donor in good health and CMV-seronegative.

CDR3 sequence reads: CASSLSGGFTEAFF. In nucleotides, the CDR3 is TGTGCCAGCAGTTTATCCGGAGGATTCACTGAAGCTTTCTTT. The chain uses TRBV27 and TRBJ1-1; unclear D gene. The CDR3 is made up of 14 amino acids. CDR1 is MNHEY, CDR2 SMNVEV, per germline (reference sequence). V was clipped by 0 bases and J by 4 bases, with 9 bases between them.

The gene calls are TRBV14 and TRBJ2-7; possibly TRBD2 for D (5 bases). The CDR3 has 13 amino acids. Germline-derived CDR1 and CDR2 are SGHDN and FVKESK. Trimming took off 0 bases at V and 6 bases at J, with 9 bases between the two ends. CDR3 sequence reads: CASSQDLLVEQYF. The CDR3 DNA reads as TGTGCCAGCAGCCAAGATTTACTAGTCGAGCAGTACTTC.

The chain has TRBV7-2 and TRBJ2-5; 13 bases fit TRBD2. Germline V gives CDR1 SGHTA, CDR2 FQGNSA. Trimming at V came to 5 bases and at J to 3 bases, leaving 3 bases not matched to a gene. CDR3 length equals 15 residues. Here the CDR3 DNA reads TGTGCCAGCAGCCGCACTAGCGGGGGGGAAGAGACCCAGTACTTC. This translates into CASSRTSGGEETQYF.